What follows are 18 T cell receptor beta chains derived from one specimen sequenced in a study of TIL therapy for anti-PD-1-resistant metastatic lung cancer. The time point was: pre-treatment sample, taken before nivolumab and TIL therapy. Pleural nodules or supraclavicular lymph nodes made up most of the excised metastases sampled. The libraries were made with immunoSEQ v3. The table came from immunoSEQ multiplex PCR; TCRdb's copy has only in-frame clones and leaves some out. The sample lists some 90,000 clones; 55% to 75% were seen once. Sample: tumor tissue, taken at baseline. These receptors came from a person between 25 and 79 years old with non-small cell lung cancer.

In nucleotides, the CDR3 is TGTGCCAGCAGTTTATTCGGCAGCACAGATACGCAGTATTTT. Protein product: CASSLFGSTDTQYF. V and J are TRBV28 and TRBJ2-3; D ambiguous. The germline V and J ends were trimmed by 1 base and 0 bases, with 5 bases remaining between them. Germline loops: CDR1 MDHEN, CDR2 SYDVKM. There are 14 residues in the CDR3.

This clone occurred a few times. The chain uses TRBV9 and TRBJ2-7, with D perhaps matching TRBD1 (6 bases). The germline CDR1 and CDR2 sequences are SGDLS and YYNGEE. V was trimmed by 1 base and J by 6 bases, leaving 14 bases between them. The CDR3 totals 14 residues. This CDR3 reads CASSVQAGQREQYF. The CDR3 DNA reads as TGTGCCAGCAGCGTACAGGCTGGACAGCGCGAGCAGTACTTC.

CDR3 region: CASSVGGSTDTQYF. CDR3 DNA sequence: TGTGCCAGCAGCGTTGGCGGGAGCACAGATACGCAGTATTTT. V gene TRBV9 combines with J gene TRBJ2-3; a possible D gene is TRBD2 (5 bases). CDR3 length: 14 amino acids. Trimming removed 2 bases at V and 0 bases at J, with 7 bases between. CDR1 and CDR2 from the germline V gene are SGDLS and YYNGEE.

The rearrangement uses TRBV29-1 and TRBJ2-2, with D possibly being TRBD1 or TRBD2 (6 bases each). Germline values: CDR1 SQVTM, CDR2 ANQGSEA. The V end lost 5 bases, the J end lost 4 bases, and 17 bases lay between the germline ends. The CDR3 covers 15 residues. In DNA, the CDR3 is TGCAGCGTTAATGTGGGGGGCGTAGGCACCGGGGAGCTGTTTTTT. As protein: CSVNVGGVGTGELFF.

The chain combines TRBV4-3 with TRBJ1-5; TRBD1 is a possible D gene (5 bases). V lost 0 bases and J 5 bases, leaving 14 bases between the germline ends. Germline CDR1 reads LGHNA; CDR2 reads YSLEER. The length of the CDR3 is 16 residues. The DNA of the CDR3 is TGCGCCAGCAGCCAAGATCTCGACAGTCCCCATCAGCCCCAGCATTTT. Protein: CASSQDLDSPHQPQHF.

V is TRBV27 and J is TRBJ1-1; D perhaps matches TRBD1 (6 bases). With 6 bases removed from V and 4 bases from J, the gap between germline ends came to 15 bases. This CDR3 is 14 amino acids long. Germline CDR1 MNHEY, CDR2 SMNVEV (reference sequence). The CDR3 DNA is TGTGCCAGCAGAATGCACGCAGGGGCCACTGAAGCTTTCTTT. Amino acids: CASRMHAGATEAFF.

Only a few counts were recorded for this clone. This chain joins TRBV4-1 and TRBJ1-1, with a weak D call TRBD1 (6 bases). The germline gives CDR1 MGHRA, CDR2 YSYEKL. The CDR3 has 17 residues. The V and J ends lost 0 bases and 2 bases respectively, with 16 bases between them. CDR3 bases: TGCGCCAGCAGCCAAGATTGGGGGCGTGGGGGTAACACTGAAGCTTTCTTT. Protein product: CASSQDWGRGGNTEAFF.

This clone showed up just a few times. This chain connects TRBV9 to TRBJ2-7; 7 bases are shared with TRBD2. This CDR3 is built from 15 residues. The junction had 8 bases not matched to a gene; V was cut back by 2 bases and J by 3 bases. The V gene's germline CDR1 is SGDLS and CDR2 YYNGEE. CDR3 region: CASSVRPSGNYEQYF. CDR3 nucleotides: TGTGCCAGCAGCGTTCGTCCTAGCGGCAACTACGAGCAGTACTTC.

This chain connects TRBV28 to TRBJ1-5; no clear D gene. V was pared by 3 bases and J by 0 bases, with 9 bases between. The CDR3 covers 15 residues. The V gene's germline CDR1 is MDHEN and CDR2 SYDVKM. The chain's CDR3 is CASSFTADSNQPQHF. DNA for the CDR3: TGTGCCAGCAGTTTTACGGCGGATAGCAATCAGCCCCAGCATTTT.

The chain joins TRBV6-5 to TRBJ2-7, with 9 nucleotides matching TRBD1. The V gene end was trimmed by 0 bases and the J gene end by 3 bases; junction bases not matched to a gene: 3. Germline V CDR1 and CDR2: MNHEY, SVGAGI. CDR3 size: 15 residues. CDR3 nucleotide sequence: TGTGCCAGCAGTTACTCTTGGACAGGGGACTACGAGCAGTACTTC. It encodes CASSYSWTGDYEQYF.

This clone was seen only a few times. The V and J genes are TRBV4-2 and TRBJ1-4; D not certain. The length of the CDR3 is 16 residues. Germline CDR1 reads LGHNA; CDR2 reads YNFKEQ. The V end lost 0 bases, the J end lost 5 bases, and 13 bases lay between the germline ends. The CDR3 region is CASSQEAAAMNEKLFF. As DNA, the CDR3 is TGTGCCAGCAGCCAAGAGGCGGCAGCGATGAATGAAAAACTGTTTTTT.

This rearrangement joins TRBV5-5 to TRBJ2-5; no reliable D call. Trimming cost V 1 base and J 5 bases, with 12 bases left between them. Per the germline V gene, CDR1 is SGHKS and CDR2 is YYEKEE (reference sequence). The CDR3 runs 14 residues. CDR3 DNA: TGTGCCAGCAGCTTGATCCAGGTCGTTGAGACCCAGTACTTC. Its translation: CASSLIQVVETQYF.

This clone has just one count. This chain joins TRBV20-1 and TRBJ2-7; 7 bases are shared with TRBD1. CDR1 and CDR2 (germline): DFQATT, SNEGSKA (reference sequence). V dropped 8 bases and J dropped 4; count of bases not matched to a gene: 5. The CDR3 has 11 residues. The CDR3 loop reads CSRGRGYEQYF. The CDR3 DNA reads as TGCAGTAGAGGCAGGGGGTACGAGCAGTACTTC.

In this sample, this clone turned up once. The CDR3 loop reads CASSQPLAGADAQFF. The CDR3 region has the DNA TGTGCCAGCAGCCAGCCCCTAGCGGGAGCGGACGCGCAGTTCTTC. V gene TRBV11-1 combines with J gene TRBJ2-1; 10 bases match TRBD2. Germline-derived CDR1 and CDR2 are SGHAT and FQDESV (reference sequence). Trimming removed 5 bases from V and 12 bases from J; junction bases left unmatched: 13. The CDR3 contains 15 residues.

This chain links TRBV28 with TRBJ2-1; D perhaps matches TRBD2 (5 bases). Trimming removed 6 bases from V and 4 bases from J, with 22 bases in between. The germline V gene encodes CDR1 MDHEN and CDR2 SYDVKM. CDR3 size: 17 residues. As DNA, the CDR3 is TGTGCCAGCAGGGGAAATGCGGGCCAGGTGGGGTACAATGAGCAGTTCTTC. Translation gives CASRGNAGQVGYNEQFF. The full variable domain, in which reference TRBV28 and TRBJ2-1 provide the parts outside the CDR3, is DVKVTQSSRYLVKRTGEKVFLECVQDMDHENMFWYRQDPGLGLRLIYFSYDVKMKEKGDIPEGYSVSREKKERFSLILESASTNQTSMYLCASRGNAGQVGYNEQFFGPGTRLTVL.

The chain employs TRBV7-3 and TRBJ1-1, with a weak D call TRBD1 (6 bases). The CDR3 totals 14 residues. Germline assignment: CDR1 SGHTA and CDR2 FQGTGA. V dropped 0 bases and J dropped 10 bases, with 15 bases sitting between them. The CDR3: CASSLTGGLQGAFF. CDR3 coding DNA: TGTGCCAGCAGCTTAACAGGGGGGCTCCAGGGAGCTTTCTTT.

The genes are TRBV30 and TRBJ2-4; D gene uncertain. Trimming left V 4 bases short and J 7 bases short, with 11 bases between. CDR1 and CDR2 from the germline V gene are GTSNPN and SVGIG (reference sequence). The CDR3 spans 12 residues. CDR3: CAWTKAPNIQYF. The CDR3 DNA reads as TGTGCCTGGACCAAGGCCCCCAACATTCAGTACTTC.

V is TRBV7-2 and J is TRBJ2-3; 11 nucleotides align to TRBD2. Germline trimming cut 3 bases from V and 8 bases from J; bases unmatched to any gene: 10. Germline V gene data show CDR1 as SGHTA and CDR2 as FQGNSA. CDR3 length equals 16 residues. CDR3 amino acids: CASSFPSTSGKVTQYF. As DNA, the CDR3 is TGTGCCAGCAGCTTCCCGTCGACTAGCGGGAAAGTTACGCAGTATTTT.